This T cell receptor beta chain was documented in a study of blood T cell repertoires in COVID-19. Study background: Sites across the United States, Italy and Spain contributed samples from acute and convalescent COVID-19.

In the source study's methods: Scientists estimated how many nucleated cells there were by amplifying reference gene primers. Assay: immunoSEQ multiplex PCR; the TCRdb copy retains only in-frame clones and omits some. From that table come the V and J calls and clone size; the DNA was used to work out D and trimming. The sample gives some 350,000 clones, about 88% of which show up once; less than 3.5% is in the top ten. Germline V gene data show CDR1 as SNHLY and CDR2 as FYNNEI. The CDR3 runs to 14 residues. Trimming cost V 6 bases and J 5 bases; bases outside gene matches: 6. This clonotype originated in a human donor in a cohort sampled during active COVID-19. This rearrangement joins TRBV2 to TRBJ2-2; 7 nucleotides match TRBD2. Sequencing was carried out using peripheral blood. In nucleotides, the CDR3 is TGTGCCAGCAGGGGACTACGCGGAACCGGGGAGCTGTTTTTT. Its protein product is CASRGLRGTGELFF. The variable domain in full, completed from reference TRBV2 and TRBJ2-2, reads EPEVTQTPSHQVTQMGQEVILRCVPISNHLYFYWYRQILGQKVEFLVSFYNNEISEKSEIFDDQFSVERPDGSNFTLKIRSTKLEDSAMYFCASRGLRGTGELFFGEGSRLTVL.